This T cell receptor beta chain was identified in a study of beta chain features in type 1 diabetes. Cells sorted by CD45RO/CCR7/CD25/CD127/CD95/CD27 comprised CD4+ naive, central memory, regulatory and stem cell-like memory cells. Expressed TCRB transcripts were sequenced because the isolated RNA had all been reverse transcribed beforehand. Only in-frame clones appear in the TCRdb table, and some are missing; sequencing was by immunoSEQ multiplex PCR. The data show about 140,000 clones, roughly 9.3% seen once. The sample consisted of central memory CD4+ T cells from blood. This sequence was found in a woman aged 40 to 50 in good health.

In DNA form, the CDR3 reads TGTGCCAGCTCACCTGGCCCGGCGGGTAAAGTCGCCTACGAGCAGTACTTC. The encoded protein is CASSPGPAGKVAYEQYF. The rearrangement joins TRBV18 to TRBJ2-7, with D possibly TRBD2 on 5 matching bases. Per the germline V gene, CDR1 is KGHSH and CDR2 is LQKENI. The CDR3 covers 17 residues. The V end lost 3 bases, the J end lost 2 bases, and 20 bases lay between the germline ends.